Presented here are 12 T cell receptor beta chains from one specimen sequenced in a study of T cell changes during pregnancy in multiple sclerosis. Only in-frame clones appear in the TCRdb table, and some are missing; sequencing was by immunoSEQ multiplex PCR. In the table there are approximately 51,000 clones, approximately 94% of which are singletons. The starting material was CD4+ T cells from peripheral blood mononuclear cells, obtained in the second trimester of pregnancy. The receptors here all came from a female donor with multiple sclerosis, enrolled in a pregnancy study.

V gene TRBV5-1 combines with J gene TRBJ2-2; 7 bases match TRBD1. Germline CDR1 SGHRS, CDR2 YFSETQ. There are 14 residues in the CDR3. V gave up 6 bases and J gave up 2 bases; unmatched junction bases: 4. CDR3 nucleotide sequence: TGCGCCAGCACCCGGGACAGTAACACCGGGGAGCTGTTTTTT. Translated: CASTRDSNTGELFF. Complete variable domain (other parts from reference TRBV5-1 and TRBJ2-2): KAGVTQTPRYLIKTRGQQVTLSCSPISGHRSVSWYQQTPGQGLQFLFEYFSETQRNKGNFPGRFSGRQFSNSRSEMNVSTLELGDSALYLCASTRDSNTGELFFGEGSRLTVL.

V is TRBV7-9 and J is TRBJ2-5, with 9 bases aligning to TRBD2. Trimming cost V 3 bases and J 0 bases; bases outside gene matches: 5. The CDR3 has 16 residues. Looked up from germline, CDR1 is SEHNR and CDR2 is FQNEAQ (reference sequence). The CDR3: CASSLSGTSYQETQYF. The CDR3 bases are TGTGCCAGCAGCTTGTCCGGGACTAGCTACCAAGAGACCCAGTACTTC.

The chain uses TRBV5-1 and TRBJ2-3; D is possibly TRBD2 (6 bases). The V gene lost 1 base and the J gene lost 3 bases, with 6 bases spanning the gap. CDR1 and CDR2 from the germline V gene are SGHRS and YFSETQ. The CDR3 sequence is 13 residues long. Here the CDR3 reads CASSLRETDTQYF. CDR3 coding DNA: TGCGCCAGCAGCTTGCGGGAGACAGATACGCAGTATTTT.

A few counts support this clone. This chain's CDR3 is CASSRDSSLNTEAFF. The CDR3, as DNA: TGTGCCAGCAGTCGGGACAGTAGCCTGAACACTGAAGCTTTCTTT. The V gene is TRBV6-5, the J gene TRBJ1-1; 7 bases match TRBD1. The CDR3 has 15 amino acids. The germline CDR1 and CDR2 sequences are MNHEY and SVGAGI. Trimming took 5 bases from V and 0 from J; bases not matched to a gene: 6.

V and J are TRBV7-9 and TRBJ1-1; no firm D call. This CDR3 has 15 residues. CDR1 SEHNR and CDR2 FQNEAQ come from the germline V gene (reference sequence). V gave up 1 base and J gave up 4 bases, with 13 bases separating them. The CDR3 region has the DNA TGTGCCAGCAGCTTAGAGGGATTGCGGGGCACTGAAGCTTTCTTT. It translates to CASSLEGLRGTEAFF.

The V and J genes are TRBV19 and TRBJ1-2, with TRBD1 as a possible D gene (6 bases). The CDR3 runs 16 residues. V was clipped by 0 bases and J by 8 bases, with 19 bases between them. CDR1 and CDR2 from the germline V gene are LNHDA and SQIVND (reference sequence). The CDR3 region is CASSIDGGDISSGYTF. CDR3 coding DNA: TGTGCCAGTAGTATAGACGGGGGGGACATATCCTCCGGCTACACCTTC. The whole variable domain, filled in from reference TRBV19 and TRBJ1-2, reads DGGITQSPKYLFRKEGQNVTLSCEQNLNHDAMYWYRQDPGQGLRLIYYSQIVNDFQKGDIAEGYSVSREKKESFPLTVTSAQKNPTAFYLCASSIDGGDISSGYTFGSGTRLTVV.

The chain combines TRBV7-2 with TRBJ1-5, with 8 bases that match TRBD1. J gave up 1 base and V 6 bases, and 2 bases lay outside the gene matches. The CDR3 runs to 14 residues. Looked up from germline, CDR1 is SGHTA and CDR2 is FQGNSA. CDR3 residues: CASRRTGSNQPQHF. The CDR3 nucleotides are TGTGCCAGCAGACGGACAGGGAGCAATCAGCCCCAGCATTTT.

CDR3 in amino acids: CASSAYRDIGANVLTF. The CDR3 nucleotides are TGTGCCAGCAGCGCCTACAGAGACATAGGGGCCAACGTCCTGACTTTC. V is TRBV5-4 and J is TRBJ2-6; no reliable D call. CDR3 length: 16 amino acids. Germline V lookup: CDR1 SGHNT, CDR2 YYREEE (reference sequence). V lost 4 bases to trimming and J lost 4 bases, with 15 bases between them. The full variable domain, its missing parts supplied by reference TRBV5-4 and TRBJ2-6, is ETGVTQSPTHLIKTRGQQVTLRCSSQSGHNTVSWYQQALGQGPQFIFQYYREEENGRGNFPPRFSGLQFPNYSSELNVNALELDDSALYLCASSAYRDIGANVLTFGAGSRLTVL.

This chain connects TRBV5-6 to TRBJ1-5; TRBD1 might be the D (5 bases). Germline CDR1 is SGHDT and CDR2 is YYEEEE. The CDR3 contains 15 residues. The V and J ends lost 4 bases and 0 bases respectively, with 11 bases between them. The CDR3 DNA follows: TGTGCCAGCAGCATCGTAGGGGCTAGCAATCAGCCCCAGCATTTT. Protein product: CASSIVGASNQPQHF.

The chain recombines TRBV7-2 with TRBJ1-5; 9 nucleotides line up with TRBD1. J lost 6 bases, V lost 5 bases, and 5 bases had no gene match. The length of the CDR3 is 14 residues. Germline-derived CDR1 and CDR2 are SGHTA and FQGNSA. The CDR3 sequence is CASSPGQGPQPQHF. The CDR3, as DNA: TGTGCCAGCAGCCCGGGACAGGGACCTCAGCCCCAGCATTTT.

The chain uses TRBV27 and TRBJ1-4; possible D gene TRBD1, 6 bases. Per the germline V gene, CDR1 is MNHEY and CDR2 is SMNVEV (reference sequence). This CDR3 spans 13 amino acids. Trimming cost V 5 bases and J 10 bases, with 14 bases left between them. The chain's CDR3 is CASSAQGIGKLFF. The CDR3 DNA reads as TGTGCCAGCAGTGCTCAGGGGATAGGAAAACTGTTTTTT.

The rearrangement links TRBV19 to TRBJ1-4; D is undetermined. Germline V gene lookup returns CDR1 LNHDA and CDR2 SQIVND (reference sequence). Trimming removed 5 bases at V and 0 bases at J, with 13 bases between. The length of the CDR3 is 16 residues. The CDR3 protein is CASSSSTRPTNEKLFF. The CDR3 DNA reads TGTGCCAGTAGTTCGTCGACCAGGCCAACTAATGAAAAACTGTTTTTT.